This TCR beta chain was recorded in a study of spatial heterogeneity in lung cancer. As for the study in general: Every unique TCR and UMI combination, on average, appeared more than ten times in raw reads.

In this sample, this clonotype turned up many times. A unique molecular identifier was carried by every single TCR cDNA molecule. One entry per CDR3 protein, called by TCRdb with MiXCR from the 5' RACE reads. The sample lists under 100,000 distinct CDR3 sequences, around 10% occurring once. The time point is: sample taken at primary tumor resection. Whole RNA, which was extracted from tumor, nontumor lung tissue or frozen PBMC, was sequenced without any cell sorting. Untreated early-stage non-small cell lung cancer patients, about 70 in total, were the donors. The CDR3 totals 14 residues. V was pared by 2 bases and J by 4 bases, with 11 bases between. The germline gives CDR1 MDHEN, CDR2 SYDVKM.

The material was PBMCs, obtained at surgery. The chain is built from TRBV28 and TRBJ1-1; D gene uncertain. This TCR was recovered from a male donor with early-stage non-small cell lung cancer. CDR3 nucleotide sequence: TGTGCCAGCAGTTTAATTGACACGGGCACTGAAGCTTTCTTT. Its translation: CASSLIDTGTEAFF.